This entry concerns a single T cell receptor beta chain. As yet, its antigen is unknown. The protocol was immunoSEQ multiplex PCR, while the TCRdb copy is restricted to in-frame clones and leaves out a portion. The repertoire holds 150,000 to 200,000 clones, with around 89% as singletons. This CDR3 spans 18 amino acids. With V trimmed by 4 bases and J by 1 base, 10 bases remained unmatched. Germline CDR1 reads SNHLY; CDR2 reads FYNNEI. The data derive from a study of T cell responses to AZD1222 COVID-19 vaccine. Notes on the study in general: All repertoire sampling was performed exclusively after the peak T cell response.

Sequencing used peripheral blood, obtained 28 days after the second AZD1222 dose. The TCR originated in an adult who received the AZD1222 COVID-19 vaccine. The V call is TRBV2, the J call TRBJ1-6; 7 nucleotides agree with TRBD1. The CDR3 here is CASSAPRQGSSYNSPLHF. DNA for the CDR3: TGTGCCAGCAGTGCACCGAGACAGGGTTCGTCCTATAATTCACCCCTCCACTTT.